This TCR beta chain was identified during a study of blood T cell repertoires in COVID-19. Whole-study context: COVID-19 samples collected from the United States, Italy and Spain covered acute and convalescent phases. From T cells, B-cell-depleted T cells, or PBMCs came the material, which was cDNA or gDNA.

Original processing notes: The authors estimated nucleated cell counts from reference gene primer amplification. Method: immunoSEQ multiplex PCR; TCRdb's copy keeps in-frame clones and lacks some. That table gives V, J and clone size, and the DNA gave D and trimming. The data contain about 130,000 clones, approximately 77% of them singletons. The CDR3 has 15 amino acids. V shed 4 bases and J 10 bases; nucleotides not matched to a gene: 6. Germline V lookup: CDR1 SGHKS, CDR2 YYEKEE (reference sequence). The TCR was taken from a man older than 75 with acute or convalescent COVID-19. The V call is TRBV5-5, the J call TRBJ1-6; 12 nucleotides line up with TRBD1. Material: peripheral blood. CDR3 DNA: TGTGCCAGCAGCCCGGCCGGGACAGGGGGCTCACCCCTCCACTTT. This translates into CASSPAGTGGSPLHF.